The 30 T cell receptor beta chains in this list originate from one sample, sequenced in a study of cytomegalovirus exposure and HLA in healthy donors. The assay was immunoSEQ multiplex PCR, and TCRdb's table has in-frame clones only and misses some. The sample lists 150,000 to 200,000 clones; about 86% were seen once. The sequenced sample consisted of PBMCs. Receptors originate from a woman younger than 30 in good health and CMV-seronegative.

The V call is TRBV19, the J call TRBJ2-5; TRBD2 matches at 9 bases. The CDR3 length is 15 residues. CDR1 and CDR2 from the germline V gene are LNHDA and SQIVND (reference sequence). The J segment lost 2 bases and the V segment lost 7 bases, leaving 8 bases of the junction unmatched. CDR3 region: CASTDSGSVQETQYF. As DNA, the CDR3 is TGTGCCAGTACCGATAGCGGGAGTGTGCAAGAGACCCAGTACTTC.

This clone was recorded at least ten times. The chain has TRBV4-3 and TRBJ1-1; possibly TRBD1 for D (5 bases). This CDR3 has 18 amino acids. The V gene lost 0 bases and the J gene lost 0 bases, with 17 bases spanning the gap. Germline CDR1 and CDR2: LGHNA and YSLEER. The CDR3 nucleotides are TGCGCCAGCAGCCAAGAACCCGCAGGGTCAAACATGAACACTGAAGCTTTCTTT. It is translated as CASSQEPAGSNMNTEAFF.

The chain carries TRBV5-4 and TRBJ2-7; a possible D gene is TRBD2 (6 bases). The CDR3 covers 15 residues. V dropped 0 bases and J dropped 5 bases, with 15 bases sitting between them. Germline V lookup: CDR1 SGHNT, CDR2 YYREEE (reference sequence). CDR3 sequence (DNA): TGTGCCAGCAGCTTGGCCGAAGCGGGCGGCCACGAGCAGTACTTC. It codes for CASSLAEAGGHEQYF.

The genes are TRBV27 and TRBJ2-5, with 9 nucleotides matching TRBD1. CDR3 length equals 13 residues. V shed 7 bases and J 2 bases; nucleotides not matched to a gene: 2. Germline CDR1 and CDR2: MNHEY and SMNVEV (reference sequence). The CDR3 bases are TGTGCCAGCAAGGGGACAGGGCAAGAGACCCAGTACTTC. It yields the protein CASKGTGQETQYF.

This chain joins TRBV19 and TRBJ2-6; D perhaps matches TRBD2 (6 bases). Trimming removed 6 bases from V and 3 bases from J, with 12 bases in between. Looked up from germline, CDR1 is LNHDA and CDR2 is SQIVND (reference sequence). The CDR3 loop spans 15 amino acids. CDR3 nucleotide sequence: TGTGCCAGTAGCCCTCAGGGAGGTGGGGCCAACGTCCTGACTTTC. It specifies CASSPQGGGANVLTF.

The chain carries TRBV7-2 and TRBJ2-4; 8 bases are shared with TRBD1. CDR1 is SGHTA and CDR2 is FQGNSA in the germline V gene. V trimming: 4 bases; J trimming: 0 bases; junction bases outside the gene matches: 5. The CDR3 sequence is 16 residues long. CDR3 region: CASSSRQGRAKNIQYF. CDR3 bases: TGTGCCAGCAGCTCCCGACAGGGGAGAGCCAAAAACATTCAGTACTTC. Full variable domain (missing parts from reference TRBV7-2 and TRBJ2-4): GAGVSQSPSNKVTEKGKDVELRCDPISGHTALYWYRQSLGQGLEFLIYFQGNSAPDKSGLPSDRFSAERTGGSVSTLTIQRTQQEDSAVYLCASSSRQGRAKNIQYFGAGTRLSVL.

The rearrangement uses TRBV27 and TRBJ2-5, with D possibly matching TRBD2 (5 bases). Germline V gene sequence: CDR1 MNHEY, CDR2 SMNVEV (reference sequence). V dropped 6 bases and J dropped 7 bases, with 18 bases sitting between them. This CDR3 is 14 amino acids long. The CDR3 is CASSLDRGTGTQYF. CDR3 sequence (DNA): TGTGCCAGCAGCTTAGACCGGGGAACGGGGACCCAGTACTTC.

The chain employs TRBV9 and TRBJ2-5, with D possibly TRBD2 on 5 matching bases. The germline V and J ends were trimmed by 6 bases and 5 bases, with 20 bases remaining between them. The CDR3 spans 15 residues. The germline gives CDR1 SGDLS, CDR2 YYNGEE. The CDR3 nucleotides read TGTGCCAGCAAGCGGACCACCGAGGCCTCGGAGACCCAGTACTTC. Translation gives CASKRTTEASETQYF.

This sequence joins TRBV29-1 and TRBJ2-7; D is unresolved. The CDR3 consists of 12 residues. Between the trimmed V and J ends, which lost 2 bases and 2 bases, there was a span of 7 bases. Germline V gives CDR1 SQVTM, CDR2 ANQGSEA. The CDR3 reads CSVERGTYEQYF. DNA of the CDR3: TGCAGCGTTGAAAGAGGCACCTACGAGCAGTACTTC.

The genes are TRBV28 and TRBJ2-2; the match to TRBD1 covers 8 bases. The germline CDR1 and CDR2 sequences are MDHEN and SYDVKM. With 6 bases clipped from V and 4 bases from J, the junction kept 7 bases outside the gene matches. This CDR3 is 15 amino acids long. The CDR3 loop reads CASSPGQGGTGELFF. Here the CDR3 DNA reads TGTGCCAGCAGCCCCGGACAGGGAGGCACCGGGGAGCTGTTTTTT.

The CDR3 sequence is CASSLSSAGGTEAFF. The CDR3 DNA follows: TGCGCCAGCAGCTTGTCGTCGGCAGGGGGCACTGAAGCTTTCTTT. The chain has TRBV5-1 and TRBJ1-1; 7 bases map to TRBD1. The CDR3 sequence is 15 residues long. CDR1 SGHRS and CDR2 YFSETQ come from the germline V gene. Trimming cost V 1 base and J 4 bases; bases outside gene matches: 7.

V usage is TRBV4-3 and J usage is TRBJ2-7; no definite D call. This CDR3 spans 15 amino acids. The germline gives CDR1 LGHNA, CDR2 YSLEER. V was clipped by 0 bases and J by 0 bases, with 9 bases between them. The CDR3 nucleotides are TGCGCCAGCAGCCAAGAGAACAGACGCTCCTACGAGCAGTACTTC. Amino acid sequence: CASSQENRRSYEQYF.

This sequence joins TRBV4-1 and TRBJ2-2, with 16 bases matching TRBD2. Germline V CDR1 and CDR2: MGHRA, YSYEKL. V lost 3 bases to trimming and J lost 5 bases; unmatched junction nucleotides: 9. The length of the CDR3 is 19 residues. In DNA, the CDR3 is TGCGCCAGCAGCCAGGTGGGACTAGCGGGGGGGCCGCGGACCGGGGAGCTGTTTTTT. Translating it yields CASSQVGLAGGPRTGELFF.

This chain links TRBV4-3 with TRBJ1-2, with 10 nucleotides matching TRBD1. V trimming: 4 bases; J trimming: 5 bases; junction bases outside the gene matches: 7. Germline V gives CDR1 LGHNA, CDR2 YSLEER. This CDR3 is 15 amino acids long. CDR3 amino acids: CASSPDRGRDYGYTF. The DNA of the CDR3 is TGCGCCAGCAGCCCCGACAGGGGGCGCGATTATGGCTACACCTTC.

The genes are TRBV7-2 and TRBJ1-2; TRBD1 aligns across 7 bases. V shed 5 bases, J shed 4 bases, and the junction held 10 bases outside the gene matches. The CDR3 runs to 15 residues. Germline values: CDR1 SGHTA, CDR2 FQGNSA. In nucleotides, the CDR3 is TGTGCCAGCAGCCCTCGGACAGGCCTCCTCTATGGCTACACCTTC. Residues: CASSPRTGLLYGYTF.

This chain links TRBV9 with TRBJ2-2; 9 nucleotides align to TRBD1. Trimming at V came to 3 bases and at J to 5 bases, leaving 5 bases not matched to a gene. This CDR3 is built from 15 residues. Per the germline V gene, CDR1 is SGDLS and CDR2 is YYNGEE. CDR3 loop: CASSDPGTGTGELFF. CDR3 DNA sequence: TGTGCCAGCAGCGACCCCGGGACAGGGACCGGGGAGCTGTTTTTT.

CDR3 DNA: TGTGCCAGCAGTTTTGGGCCCGAGCACCAGCCCCAGCATTTT. Protein sequence: CASSFGPEHQPQHF. This sequence joins TRBV27 and TRBJ1-5; D is unresolved. The CDR3 runs to 14 residues. The germline gives CDR1 MNHEY, CDR2 SMNVEV (reference sequence). Trimming shortened V by 3 bases and J by 7 bases, and 13 bases separated the two germline ends.

This clone appeared once. This chain joins TRBV4-2 and TRBJ1-1, with TRBD1 as a possible D gene (5 bases). V lost 8 bases and J lost 1, with 8 bases in between. The CDR3 sequence is 12 residues long. CDR1 is LGHNA and CDR2 is YNFKEQ in the germline V gene. CDR3: CASRDRNTEAFF. CDR3 DNA: TGTGCCAGCCGAGACAGGAACACTGAAGCTTTCTTT.

The chain combines TRBV6-1 with TRBJ1-4; the D is unclear. Trimming pared 6 bases from V and 0 bases from J, leaving 5 bases between. The CDR3 is 13 residues long. Germline CDR1 is MNHNS and CDR2 is SASEGT. CDR3: CASSTTTNEKLFF. As DNA, the CDR3 is TGTGCCAGCAGCACTACAACTAATGAAAAACTGTTTTTT.

The CDR3 sequence: CASSSWTVNPYEQYF. Here the CDR3 DNA reads TGTGCCAGCAGTTCATGGACAGTCAACCCCTACGAGCAGTACTTC. The rearrangement joins TRBV27 to TRBJ2-7; weak D call: TRBD1 (6 bases). V was shortened by 4 bases and J by 2 bases, with 15 bases between the two germline ends. Germline V lookup: CDR1 MNHEY, CDR2 SMNVEV (reference sequence). The CDR3 is 15 amino acids.

The sample holds one count of this clone. The rearrangement joins TRBV7-6 to TRBJ2-3; D perhaps matches TRBD2 (5 bases). This CDR3 contains 15 residues. Trimming cost V 1 base and J 10 bases, with 18 bases left between them. Germline CDR1 is SGHVS and CDR2 is FNYEAQ. This CDR3 is CASSLEGRGYDAQYF. The CDR3 region has the DNA TGTGCCAGCAGCTTAGAGGGTCGGGGTTATGACGCGCAGTATTTT.

V and J are TRBV21-1 and TRBJ2-7; the D call of TRBD1 is as the table states it, not checked on the DNA. TRBV21-1 is described as a pseudogene. The CDR3 is made up of 11 amino acids. The CDR3 region is CASSNRYEQYF. For the CDR3, the DNA is TGTGCCAGCAGCAACAGGTACGAGCAGTACTTC.

This chain links TRBV4-1 with TRBJ1-1; D might be TRBD1 (5 bases). This CDR3 has 16 residues. V shed 0 bases and J shed 0 bases, with 11 bases lying between them. Germline loops: CDR1 MGHRA, CDR2 YSYEKL. The CDR3 reads CASSQEPTGVNTEAFF. The CDR3 DNA follows: TGCGCCAGCAGCCAAGAACCCACGGGGGTGAACACTGAAGCTTTCTTT.

This rearrangement joins TRBV27 to TRBJ2-7; 7 nucleotides line up with TRBD1. The CDR3 length is 14 residues. The J segment lost 2 bases and the V segment lost 6 bases, leaving 7 bases of the junction unmatched. The germline CDR1 and CDR2 sequences are MNHEY and SMNVEV (reference sequence). For the CDR3, the DNA is TGTGCCAGCAGGCTTACGACAGGGCCCTACGAGCAGTACTTC. As protein: CASRLTTGPYEQYF.

This chain uses TRBV6-6 with TRBJ1-5, with D perhaps TRBD1 (6 bases). Trimming shortened V by 7 bases and J by 6 bases, and 19 bases separated the two germline ends. The CDR3 spans 15 residues. The germline V gene encodes CDR1 MNHNY and CDR2 SVGAGI (reference sequence). In DNA, the CDR3 is TGTGCCAGCAACACACTCGGGGGGCAGGGTCAGCCCCAGCATTTT. This encodes CASNTLGGQGQPQHF.

J is TRBJ1-5 and V is TRBV10-2; TRBD1 agrees at 8 bases. Germline V gene data show CDR1 as WSHSY and CDR2 as SAAADI. The ends lost 2 bases at V and 10 bases at J; junction bases unmatched: 10. The length of the CDR3 is 15 residues. CDR3 loop: CASSETPTGVPPQHF. For the CDR3, the DNA is TGCGCCAGCAGTGAGACCCCGACAGGGGTCCCACCCCAGCATTTT.

CDR3 in amino acids: CAWSGGQGGSTDTQYF. DNA of the CDR3: TGTGCCTGGAGTGGTGGTCAGGGTGGGTCCACAGATACGCAGTATTTT. The V gene is TRBV30, the J gene TRBJ2-3, with D possibly TRBD1 on 5 matching bases. The CDR3 sequence is 16 residues long. Germline V lookup: CDR1 GTSNPN, CDR2 SVGIG (reference sequence). Trimming removed 1 base at V and 2 bases at J, with 16 bases between.

J is TRBJ2-2 and V is TRBV11-2; tentatively, D is TRBD2 (5 bases). Germline assignment: CDR1 SGHAT and CDR2 FQNNGV. Trimming pared 6 bases from V and 1 base from J, leaving 12 bases between. CDR3 length: 15 amino acids. The CDR3 protein is CASSLFGRNTGELFF. CDR3 in DNA: TGTGCCAGCAGTCTCTTTGGGAGGAACACCGGGGAGCTGTTTTTT.

J is TRBJ2-7 and V is TRBV5-1, with D possibly being TRBD1 (6 bases). Per germline, CDR1 SGHRS and CDR2 YFSETQ. V was shortened by 0 bases and J by 2 bases, with 15 bases between the two germline ends. This CDR3 has 16 amino acids. CDR3 sequence: CASSLGSGQSTYEQYF. The CDR3 coding sequence is TGCGCCAGCAGCTTGGGTTCCGGACAGTCAACCTACGAGCAGTACTTC.

Of note for this clone: Within the sample, other DNA sequences also encode this same CDR3. This chain joins TRBV7-2 and TRBJ2-7; 10 positions agree with TRBD2. This CDR3 comprises 14 residues. Germline CDR1 is SGHTA and CDR2 is FQGNSA. V lost 2 bases, J lost 3 bases, and 1 base stayed unmatched. For the CDR3, the DNA is TGTGCCAGCAGCTTAAGACTAGCGGGCTACGAGCAGTACTTC. The encoded protein is CASSLRLAGYEQYF. Full variable domain (remainder filled in from reference TRBV7-2 and TRBJ2-7): GAGVSQSPSNKVTEKGKDVELRCDPISGHTALYWYRQSLGQGLEFLIYFQGNSAPDKSGLPSDRFSAERTGGSVSTLTIQRTQQEDSAVYLCASSLRLAGYEQYFGPGTRLTVT.